What follows describes a single T cell receptor (beta chain). Its antigen has not been determined. Per-base qualities were not stored, and no clone one base away is much larger. The immunoSEQ assay at survey resolution was used to sequence TCRbeta rearrangements from genomic DNA. In the paper's pipeline: In the TCR sequencing data, the lowest productive clonotype frequency that could be detected was 2.59 x 10-5. Analyses included only productive TCRbeta rearrangements, meaning complete and in-frame sequences. Simpson clonality, calculated in the immunoSEQ Analyzer version 3.0, was used as the measure of sample clonality. Clones were binned by frequency as very rare, small, medium, large (1-20%) or hyperexpanded (>20%). OLGA 1.2.3 estimated generation probabilities, VDJtools produced V-gene circos plots, VDJdb was queried for specificities, and GLIPH identified CDR3 motifs. In its TCRdb copy, this immuneACCESS table keeps in-frame sequences only and misses some clones. Where compared with another copy, unresolved V genes explain less than half of these, and the others have no known cause. D and trimming come from the DNA, and the V and J calls and clone size come from that table. The sample table holds about 50,000 clones, of which around 82% were seen once. 0.35% of the sample is taken by the ten largest.

This record comes from a study of STAT5B mutations in CD4+ large granular lymphocyte leukemia (dated by TCRdb to the early 2020s). Study-level background: Among the healthy controls, the CDR3 'QG' motif was associated with a particular HLA allele. TCRbeta repertoires of CD4+ T-cell large granular lymphocyte leukemia patients were compared with those of healthy blood donors. Flow cytometry on FACSCanto II or FACSVerse confirmed that purified fractions exceeded 95% purity among lymphocytes. What the authors observed across the whole study: The data were not HLA-matched, and the relatively small sample size could explain the higher clonality seen in CD4+ compared with CD8+ T-LGLL. TRBV06-family usage was enriched among the top patient clones (8/27) compared with healthy controls (2/35). The main leukemic clonotypes were found to be private to each patient, although over 20% of the main leukemic clonotypes were detected at low frequency in the non-leukemic repertoires of other patients. CD4-sorted patient repertoires appeared more clonal than healthy CD4+ repertoires, and this difference persisted after removing the putative leukemic clones.

Buffy coats from 30 to 40 blood donors, supplied by the Finnish Red Cross blood service, were used as healthy controls. All TCR-sequenced material derived from peripheral blood: patient blood samples and healthy donor buffy coats. Ficoll-Hypaque gradient centrifugation was used to isolate peripheral blood mononuclear cells. CD4+ cells were magnetically purified from the buffy coats of healthy controls. Genomic DNA was extracted with the Gentra Puregene Cell and Tissue kit and quantified on a Qubit 2.0 fluorometer. CDR3 length: 15 amino acids, cysteine to phenylalanine. Only the CDR3 DNA stays, 45 bases, in frame from base 1. The junction shows trimming of 1 base on V and 4 bases on J, plus 13 bases between the germline ends. CDR1 and CDR2 are read off the germline V gene as SGHAT and FQNNGV.

The V and J segments used are TRBV11-2 and TRBJ2-5; no D gene can be assigned with confidence. The receptor comes from a human donor in good health. The sample was CD4+ T cells from blood buffy coats. The DNA reads as follows: TGTGCCAGCAGCTTAGGGCAGCAGCGCCGAGAGACCCAGTACTTC. This encodes CASSLGQQRRETQYF.